One sample yielded the 15 T cell receptor beta chains listed below, sequenced in a study of radiation and T cells in renal cell carcinoma. Time point in this sample: baseline pretreatment blood. Treatment in this sample: 15 Gy SBRT to primary tumor, nephrectomy 4 weeks later. Sequenced by immunoSEQ multiplex PCR; TCRdb stores in-frame clones only, minus some. The sample lists tens of thousands of clones; 60% to 80% were seen once. The input for sequencing was blood, taken from a patient whose treatment included radiotherapy and nephrectomy. These receptor sequences come from a man between 60 and 70 years old with renal cell carcinoma.

V usage is TRBV28 and J usage is TRBJ2-5; D gene ambiguous. The length of the CDR3 is 15 residues. The germline V gene encodes CDR1 MDHEN and CDR2 SYDVKM. Trimming removed 8 bases from V and 1 base from J, with 17 bases in between. The CDR3 reads CASPPAGASQETQYF. The CDR3 bases are TGTGCCAGCCCCCCGGCAGGTGCCTCCCAAGAGACCCAGTACTTC.

CDR3 in DNA: TGTGCCAGCAGTGGTGACTATAGCAATCAGCCCCAGCATTTT. It specifies CASSGDYSNQPQHF. V is TRBV9 and J is TRBJ1-5; no clear D. This CDR3 spans 14 amino acids. CDR1 is SGDLS and CDR2 is YYNGEE in the germline V gene. V was clipped by 5 bases and J by 0 bases, with 9 bases between them. Full variable domain (outside the CDR3, taken from reference TRBV9 and TRBJ1-5): DSGVTQTPKHLITATGQRVTLRCSPRSGDLSVYWYQQSLDQGLQFLIQYYNGEERAKGNILERFSAQQFPDLHSELNLSSLELGDSALYFCASSGDYSNQPQHFGDGTRLSIL.

This chain connects TRBV10-3 to TRBJ2-2; no clear D gene. Deletions cut 0 bases from V and 5 bases from J, with 7 bases between. This CDR3 has 14 residues. Germline V gene sequence: CDR1 ENHRY, CDR2 SYGVKD. The CDR3 nucleotides are TGTGCCATCAGTGAGTCGACGACTACCGGGGAGCTGTTTTTT. Its protein is CAISESTTTGELFF.

The V call is TRBV30, the J call TRBJ2-1; 13 bases agree with TRBD2. The germline V gene encodes CDR1 GTSNPN and CDR2 SVGIG (reference sequence). V dropped 0 bases and J dropped 7; count of bases not matched to a gene: 3. The CDR3 contains 15 residues. The CDR3 protein is CAWSVGLAGVNEQFF. The CDR3 DNA sequence: TGTGCCTGGAGTGTTGGACTAGCGGGAGTAAATGAGCAGTTCTTC. Looking up the rest from reference TRBV30 and TRBJ2-1 gives the full variable domain: SQTIHQWPATLVQPVGSPLSLECTVEGTSNPNLYWYRQAAGRGLQLLFYSVGIGQISSEVPQNLSASRPQDRQFILSSKKLLLSDSGFYLCAWSVGLAGVNEQFFGPGTRLTVL.

J is TRBJ1-5 and V is TRBV21-1; TRBD1 is the table's D call and was not checked against the DNA. TRBV21-1 corresponds to a pseudogene. The CDR3 consists of 15 residues. The CDR3 DNA reads TGTGCCAGCAGCAAAGAGGACAGGAGCAATCAGCCCCAGCATTTT. Its protein product is CASSKEDRSNQPQHF.

The V gene is TRBV10-3, the J gene TRBJ2-1; possibly TRBD2 for D (5 bases). In germline, CDR1 is ENHRY, CDR2 SYGVKD. This CDR3 is built from 14 residues. V lost 4 bases and J lost 8, with 15 bases in between. The CDR3 nucleotides are TGTGCCATCAGTGGGACTGGAAAATTGTATGAGCAGTTCTTC. It codes for CAISGTGKLYEQFF.

As concerns this clone: Other DNA sequences in the sample encode the same CDR3. The chain couples TRBV19 to TRBJ2-5; D remains ambiguous. This CDR3 has 13 residues. V was shortened by 3 bases and J by 3 bases, with 8 bases between the two germline ends. The germline CDR1 and CDR2 sequences are LNHDA and SQIVND (reference sequence). Here the CDR3 DNA reads TGTGCCAGTAGTATTGGTGGCAAAGAGACCCAGTACTTC. Protein sequence: CASSIGGKETQYF.

The chain combines TRBV23-1 with TRBJ1-2; TRBD1 might be the D (5 bases). TRBV23-1 is recorded as an ORF, its role being uncertain. Deletions cut 6 bases from V and 6 bases from J, with 20 bases between. This CDR3 comprises 15 residues. DNA of the CDR3: TGCGCCAGCAGCCAAGAGGAGGGACGAGTTAATGGCTACACCTTC. It specifies CASSQEEGRVNGYTF.

The chain has TRBV30 and TRBJ1-1; no reliable D call. CDR3 size: 12 residues. Germline loops: CDR1 GTSNPN, CDR2 SVGIG (reference sequence). V lost 5 bases to trimming and J lost 1 base, with 8 bases between them. The CDR3: CAWGSPNTEAFF. Written as DNA, the CDR3 is TGTGCCTGGGGAAGTCCGAACACTGAAGCTTTCTTT.

J is TRBJ2-7 and V is TRBV6-6, with TRBD1 matching 7 bases. After removal of 7 bases from V and 2 bases from J, the junction contained 14 bases not matched to a gene. CDR3 size: 16 residues. Germline CDR1 MNHNY, CDR2 SVGAGI (reference sequence). The CDR3 loop reads CASKTLRGMGTYEQYF. The CDR3 DNA reads TGTGCCAGCAAAACCCTCAGGGGGATGGGGACCTACGAGCAGTACTTC.

The chain carries TRBV14 and TRBJ2-2; D not certain. Germline V gene data show CDR1 as SGHDN and CDR2 as FVKESK. Trimming removed 4 bases at V and 1 base at J, with 10 bases between. The CDR3 consists of 15 residues. The CDR3 DNA sequence: TGTGCCAGCAGCCTCCGTGCAGGGAACACCGGGGAGCTGTTTTTT. Protein product: CASSLRAGNTGELFF.

The rearrangement links TRBV19 to TRBJ2-1; D is uncertain. Germline V gene data show CDR1 as LNHDA and CDR2 as SQIVND (reference sequence). The CDR3 contains 16 residues. V was trimmed by 3 bases and J by 9 bases, leaving 21 bases between them. The DNA of the CDR3 is TGTGCCAGTAGTATCGGGCACAGAACCGCCTTTGCTGAGCAGTTCTTC. Protein sequence: CASSIGHRTAFAEQFF.

This clone was seen a single time. The genes are TRBV5-6 and TRBJ2-7; the D gene is possibly TRBD2 (6 bases). Trimming left V 0 bases short and J 2 bases short, with 9 bases between. The CDR3 is made up of 14 amino acids. Germline CDR1 SGHDT, CDR2 YYEEEE. CDR3 sequence (DNA): TGTGCCAGCAGCTTGGCGGGAGTCACCTACGAGCAGTACTTC. This gives the protein CASSLAGVTYEQYF. The complete variable domain, with remaining parts taken from reference TRBV5-6 and TRBJ2-7, reads DAGVTQSPTHLIKTRGQQVTLRCSPKSGHDTVSWYQQALGQGPQFIFQYYEEEERQRGNFPDRFSGHQFPNYSSELNVNALLLGDSALYLCASSLAGVTYEQYFGPGTRLTVT.

The chain links TRBV19 to TRBJ1-1; the D is unclear. V shed 4 bases and J shed 1 base, with 13 bases lying between them. Germline V gene lookup returns CDR1 LNHDA and CDR2 SQIVND (reference sequence). The CDR3 consists of 15 residues. Here the CDR3 DNA reads TGTGCCAGTAGTAGAGGCCTAGTTGGGAACACTGAAGCTTTCTTT. This encodes CASSRGLVGNTEAFF.

The chain carries TRBV7-9 and TRBJ2-7, with D unresolved. The CDR3 extends over 14 amino acids. V was pared by 4 bases and J by 3 bases, with 13 bases between. Germline V gene sequence: CDR1 SEHNR, CDR2 FQNEAQ (reference sequence). CDR3 in amino acids: CASSSVPRNYEQYF. As DNA, the CDR3 is TGTGCCAGCAGCTCAGTCCCGAGAAACTACGAGCAGTACTTC.